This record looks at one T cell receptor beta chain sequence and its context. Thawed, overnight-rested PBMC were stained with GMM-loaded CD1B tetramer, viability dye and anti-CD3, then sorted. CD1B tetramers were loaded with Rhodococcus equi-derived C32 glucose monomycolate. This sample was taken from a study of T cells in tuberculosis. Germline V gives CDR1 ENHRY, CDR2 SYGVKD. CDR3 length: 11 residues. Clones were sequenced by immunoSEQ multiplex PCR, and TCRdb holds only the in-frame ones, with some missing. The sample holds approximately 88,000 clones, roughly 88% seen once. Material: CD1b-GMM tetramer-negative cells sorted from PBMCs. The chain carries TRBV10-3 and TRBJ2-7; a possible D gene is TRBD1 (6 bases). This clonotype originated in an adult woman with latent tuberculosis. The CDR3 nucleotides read TGTGCCATCTCAAACGGGGCAGGGGTATCGGTC. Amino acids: CAISNGAGVSV.